Below are 7 T cell receptor beta chains sequenced from a single sample in a study of CD8 T cells in ankylosing spondylitis. TCRdb re-called the 5' RACE reads through MiXCR, storing one row per CDR3 protein. The data contain about 300,000 distinct CDR3 sequences, roughly 10% of them singletons. The sequenced sample consisted of blood, either unsorted or a sorted T cell fraction (not recorded which). The receptor source for this set is a female donor with ankylosing spondylitis or in good health (not recorded which).

The chain couples TRBV18 to TRBJ2-3, with a weak D call TRBD2 (5 bases). With 2 bases removed from V and 9 bases from J, the gap between germline ends came to 9 bases. Germline V CDR1 and CDR2: KGHSH, LQKENI. The CDR3 extends over 12 amino acids. CDR3 nucleotide sequence: TGTGCCAGCTCACCAAGAGAGGGCACGCAGTATTTT. Protein: CASSPREGTQYF.

This clonotype was picked up a small number of times. The rearrangement links TRBV6-2 or TRBV6-3 to TRBJ2-3; D is ambiguous. Germline CDR1 is MNHEY and CDR2 is SVGEGT. The CDR3 is 15 residues long. The V gene lost 3 bases and the J gene lost 2 bases, with 12 bases spanning the gap. The CDR3 DNA sequence: TGTGCCAGCAGTTATTCATCTGGGGACACAGATACGCAGTATTTT. It yields the protein CASSYSSGDTDTQYF.

Ten or more counts support this clonotype. The junction shows a germline mismatch at one end, possibly a read error. The rearrangement joins TRBV20-1 to TRBJ2-3; either TRBD1 or TRBD2 may supply D (5 bases each). The CDR3 is 11 amino acids. Germline lookup yields CDR1 DFQATT and CDR2 SNEGSKA (reference sequence). The CDR3 region has the DNA TGCAGTGCTCTCACTAGAGGGGCCATGATTTTT. As protein: CSALTRGAMIF.

This clonotype has a count of ten or more. The gene calls are TRBV12-3 or TRBV12-4 and TRBJ1-1, with D perhaps matching TRBD1 (6 bases). The ends were cut back, 3 bases at V and 5 bases at J, with 16 bases in the middle. This CDR3 is built from 15 residues. The CDR3 protein is CASSFLQGRRTEAFF. As DNA, the CDR3 is TGTGCCAGCAGTTTTCTGCAGGGGAGGAGGACTGAAGCTTTCTTT.

This clonotype showed up many times. This chain joins TRBV5-6 and TRBJ2-7; possibly TRBD1 for D (5 bases). The CDR3 is 17 residues long. Trimming removed 0 bases at V and 3 bases at J, with 19 bases between. Per the germline V gene, CDR1 is SGHDT and CDR2 is YYEEEE. The DNA for the CDR3 is TGTGCCAGCAGCTTGGGTACAATGGACCGCAGGGACTACGAGCAGTACTTC. Translation gives CASSLGTMDRRDYEQYF.

In this sample, this clonotype turned up many times. The rearrangement joins TRBV20-1 to TRBJ1-5; 12 bases align to TRBD1. Per germline, CDR1 DFQATT and CDR2 SNEGSKA (reference sequence). Trimming cost V 0 bases and J 0 bases; bases outside gene matches: 6. This CDR3 is 18 amino acids long. CDR3 in amino acids: CSARDWDRGQNSNQPQHF. The DNA for the CDR3 is TGCAGTGCTAGAGATTGGGACAGGGGGCAGAATAGCAATCAGCCCCAGCATTTT.

Ten or more counts support this clonotype. This sequence joins TRBV11-2 and TRBJ2-4; a weak D match, TRBD1 (6 bases). The length of the CDR3 is 19 residues. Germline CDR1 is SGHAT and CDR2 is FQNNGV. The ends were cut back, 3 bases at V and 0 bases at J, with 21 bases in the middle. CDR3 residues: CASSFLSGELAIAKNIQYF. The CDR3, as DNA: TGTGCCAGCAGCTTCCTATCAGGGGAGCTCGCTATAGCCAAAAACATTCAGTACTTC.